The 24 T cell receptor beta chains listed next were all sequenced from one sample in a study of T cell repertoires in cytomegalovirus infection. In TCRdb, the reads were re-called with MiXCR into one record per CDR3 protein. The table lists about 360,000 distinct CDR3 sequences, around 18% of them singletons. Sequencing was done on a sample of PBMCs. The receptors stem from a human donor in good health (CMV status not recorded). Some clones in this sample may be carry-over from other donors' samples.

V and J are TRBV20-1 and TRBJ2-7; 9 bases are shared with TRBD1. Germline V gene data show CDR1 as DFQATT and CDR2 as SNEGSKA (reference sequence). V lost 1 base to trimming and J lost 3 bases; unmatched junction nucleotides: 4. The CDR3 has 14 residues. As DNA, the CDR3 is TGCAGTGCTAGAGCCGGGACAGGGCACTACGAGCAGTACTTC. This sequence encodes CSARAGTGHYEQYF.

The chain couples TRBV6-2 or TRBV6-3 to TRBJ1-6; D may be TRBD1 (5 bases). This CDR3 has 16 amino acids. Germline V gives CDR1 MNHEY, CDR2 SVGEGT. V dropped 3 bases and J dropped 5 bases, with 14 bases sitting between them. The CDR3 bases are TGTGCCAGCAGTTATTCGCCAGGGCGACATAATTCACCCCTCCACTTT. Its protein product is CASSYSPGRHNSPLHF.

Many counts were recorded for this clonotype. The rearrangement uses TRBV15 and TRBJ2-1; TRBD1 might be the D (6 bases). Germline V gives CDR1 LNHNV, CDR2 YYDKDF (reference sequence). V lost 4 bases to trimming and J lost 1 base, with 14 bases between them. This CDR3 is 16 amino acids long. CDR3 sequence (DNA): TGTGCCACCAGCACCAGGGACATCAGGTCCTACAATGAGCAGTTCTTC. This sequence encodes CATSTRDIRSYNEQFF.

In its sample, this clonotype was seen a few times. V gene TRBV4-2 combines with J gene TRBJ2-1, with TRBD2 matching over 15 bases. This CDR3 is built from 15 residues. V shed 2 bases and J 10 bases; nucleotides not matched to a gene: 3. Germline V lookup: CDR1 LGHNA, CDR2 YNFKEQ. CDR3 coding DNA: TGTGCCAGCAGCCAACACGGGACTAGCGGGGGGGAGCAGTTCTTC. As protein: CASSQHGTSGGEQFF.

The chain is built from TRBV19 and TRBJ2-3, with 11 bases lining up with TRBD2. This CDR3 spans 18 amino acids. V was clipped by 9 bases and J by 0 bases; unmatched bases: 14. From germline, CDR1 is LNHDA and CDR2 SQIVND (reference sequence). CDR3 DNA sequence: TGTGCCAGCTCCCGAGGACTAGCGGGTATAACTAGCACAGATACGCAGTATTTT. It encodes CASSRGLAGITSTDTQYF.

The CDR3 here is CASGGVTYEQYF. The CDR3 DNA follows: TGTGCTAGTGGAGGCGTTACCTACGAGCAGTACTTC. This chain connects TRBV12-5 to TRBJ2-7; D is uncertain. This CDR3 has 12 residues. Germline CDR1 is LGHNT and CDR2 is FRNRAP. V dropped 6 bases and J dropped 2 bases, with 8 bases sitting between them. Full variable domain (rest looked up from reference TRBV12-5 and TRBJ2-7): DARVTQTPRHKVTEMGQEVTMRCQPILGHNTVFWYRQTMMQGLELLAYFRNRAPLDDSGMPKDRFSAEMPDATLATLKIQPSEPRDSAVYFCASGGVTYEQYFGPGTRLTVT.

The sample holds a few counts of this clonotype. The chain carries TRBV5-6 and TRBJ1-2; 8 bases align to TRBD1. From germline, CDR1 is SGHDT and CDR2 YYEEEE. The CDR3 consists of 16 residues. The V gene end was trimmed by 4 bases and the J gene end by 2 bases; junction bases not matched to a gene: 10. The CDR3 loop reads CASSRRSRTGNYGYTF. CDR3 coding DNA: TGTGCCAGCAGCCGGAGGAGTCGGACAGGGAACTATGGCTACACCTTC.

The V gene is TRBV6-2 or TRBV6-3, the J gene TRBJ2-1; 9 positions match TRBD2. V shed 2 bases, J shed 4 bases, and the junction held 15 bases outside the gene matches. The CDR3 totals 19 residues. Germline lookup yields CDR1 MNHEY and CDR2 SVGEGT. This CDR3 is CASSYPSGTSQRMYNEQFF. The CDR3 coding sequence is TGTGCCAGCAGTTACCCATCAGGGACTAGCCAACGAATGTACAATGAGCAGTTCTTC.

Only a few counts were recorded for this clonotype. The V call is TRBV2, the J call TRBJ1-6; 9 bases map to TRBD1. This CDR3 has 14 residues. V dropped 6 bases and J dropped 9; count of bases not matched to a gene: 6. The V gene's germline CDR1 is SNHLY and CDR2 FYNNEI. CDR3 in amino acids: CASSAGTGTSPLHF. The CDR3 DNA reads TGTGCCAGCAGCGCCGGGACAGGGACTTCACCCCTCCACTTT. Supplemented by reference TRBV2 and TRBJ1-6, the full variable domain reads EPEVTQTPSHQVTQMGQEVILRCVPISNHLYFYWYRQILGQKVEFLVSFYNNEISEKSEIFDDQFSVERPDGSNFTLKIRSTKLEDSAMYFCASSAGTGTSPLHFGNGTRLTVT.

This clonotype was counted a few times. The rearrangement links TRBV29-1 to TRBJ1-4, with D possibly matching TRBD1 (5 bases). The CDR3 spans 14 residues. Germline V gene sequence: CDR1 SQVTM, CDR2 ANQGSEA. V lost 6 bases, J lost 4 bases, and 15 bases lay in between. For the CDR3, the DNA is TGCAGCGTCGTGAGTGGGGCGGATAATGAAAAACTGTTTTTT. Translated: CSVVSGADNEKLFF.

This clonotype was found many times. This chain joins TRBV4-2 and TRBJ1-1; tentative D call: TRBD1 (6 bases). The CDR3 is 14 amino acids. V shed 4 bases and J shed 3 bases, with 12 bases lying between them. Germline assignment: CDR1 LGHNA and CDR2 YNFKEQ. The CDR3 DNA reads TGTGCCAGCAGCCTAGGAGCAGGGGACACTGAAGCTTTCTTT. Amino acids: CASSLGAGDTEAFF.

A few counts support this clonotype. V usage is TRBV9 and J usage is TRBJ2-7; D might be TRBD1 (6 bases). The V gene lost 3 bases and the J gene lost 5 bases, with 27 bases spanning the gap. The CDR3 runs 18 residues. Germline CDR1 is SGDLS and CDR2 is YYNGEE. This chain's CDR3 is CASSATVRTDGVLDEQYF. CDR3 nucleotide sequence: TGTGCCAGCAGCGCAACCGTTCGGACAGACGGCGTCTTGGACGAGCAGTACTTC.

The chain recombines TRBV19 with TRBJ1-5; maybe TRBD1 (5 bases). Germline assignment: CDR1 LNHDA and CDR2 SQIVND (reference sequence). The CDR3 spans 15 residues. Trimming took 4 bases from V and 0 from J, leaving 10 bases between them. The CDR3 protein is CASSTGLYSNQPQHF. CDR3 coding DNA: TGTGCCAGTAGTACGGGACTGTATAGCAATCAGCCCCAGCATTTT.

This clonotype has a count of ten or more. The rearrangement uses TRBV7-2 and TRBJ2-7; 7 bases match TRBD2. Trimming cost V 5 bases and J 2 bases; bases outside gene matches: 3. This CDR3 is 13 amino acids long. Per germline, CDR1 SGHTA and CDR2 FQGNSA. The DNA of the CDR3 is TGTGCCAGCAGCACACGGGAGGCCTACGAGCAGTACTTC. Translated, it gives CASSTREAYEQYF.

The J gene is TRBJ2-1, the V gene TRBV12-3 or TRBV12-4, with no clear D. The germline V and J ends were trimmed by 7 bases and 3 bases, with 4 bases remaining between them. CDR3 length equals 11 residues. The CDR3 is CASTDYNEQFF. Written as DNA, the CDR3 is TGTGCCAGCACGGACTACAATGAGCAGTTCTTC.

This clonotype was observed at least ten times. The V and J genes are TRBV5-6 and TRBJ1-5; tentatively, D is TRBD1 (6 bases). V was clipped by 0 bases and J by 7 bases, with 11 bases between them. The CDR3 runs 14 residues. Germline V lookup: CDR1 SGHDT, CDR2 YYEEEE. CDR3 nucleotides: TGTGCCAGCAGCTTGGCAGGGGATGCGCAGCCCCAGCATTTT. It specifies CASSLAGDAQPQHF.

This clonotype was recorded a few times. V is TRBV7-9 and J is TRBJ2-2; D not certain. This CDR3 is built from 13 residues. Germline V CDR1 and CDR2: SEHNR, FQNEAQ (reference sequence). V was shortened by 2 bases and J by 4 bases, with 5 bases between the two germline ends. CDR3 loop: CASSLMTTGELFF. The CDR3, as DNA: TGTGCCAGCAGCTTAATGACCACCGGGGAGCTGTTTTTT.

This clonotype has a count of ten or more. The V call is TRBV12-3 or TRBV12-4, the J call TRBJ1-2; 8 positions agree with TRBD1. The CDR3 has 14 residues. The J segment lost 3 bases and the V segment lost 6 bases, leaving 6 bases of the junction unmatched. CDR3 DNA: TGTGCCAGCAGGTTGACAGGGGAGGACTATGGCTACACCTTC. Encoded protein: CASRLTGEDYGYTF.

This clonotype was detected many times. The rearrangement links TRBV7-3 to TRBJ2-1; D is unclear. This CDR3 is 15 amino acids long. Germline V lookup: CDR1 SGHTA, CDR2 FQGTGA. V was pared by 1 base and J by 1 base, with 8 bases between. The CDR3 DNA is TGTGCCAGCAGCTTAATACCACATTCCTACAATGAGCAGTTCTTC. It is translated as CASSLIPHSYNEQFF.

This clonotype was picked up a small number of times. V usage is TRBV12-3 or TRBV12-4 and J usage is TRBJ1-3, with TRBD1 as a possible D gene (5 bases). This CDR3 region has 16 residues. V was pared by 4 bases and J by 2 bases, with 15 bases between. The CDR3 reads CASSWGPTAPGNTIYF. DNA of the CDR3: TGTGCCAGCAGTTGGGGACCCACTGCCCCTGGAAACACCATATATTTT.

This clonotype was observed many times. The chain combines TRBV28 with TRBJ2-3; 9 bases fit TRBD2. There are 15 residues in the CDR3. Germline CDR1 and CDR2: MDHEN and SYDVKM. V lost 3 bases to trimming and J lost 4 bases; unmatched junction nucleotides: 5. The CDR3 here is CASSLGGGVPDTQYF. CDR3 coding DNA: TGTGCCAGCAGTTTGGGCGGGGGGGTGCCAGATACGCAGTATTTT.

This chain links TRBV10-3 with TRBJ2-1; D call uncertain. This CDR3 comprises 14 residues. Germline V gene data show CDR1 as ENHRY and CDR2 as SYGVKD. With 6 bases removed from V and 8 bases from J, the gap between germline ends came to 17 bases. The CDR3 DNA follows: TGTGCCATCAGGGACGCCCCCGCCGGGCATGAGCAGTTCTTC. Its protein product is CAIRDAPAGHEQFF.

A few counts support this clonotype. The chain links TRBV19 to TRBJ1-2; D remains unclear. V lost 3 bases and J 5 bases, leaving 10 bases between the germline ends. The CDR3 is 13 amino acids. Germline CDR1 is LNHDA and CDR2 is SQIVND (reference sequence). The CDR3 nucleotides read TGTGCCAGTAGTATCCTGACGGATTATGGCTACACCTTC. Protein product: CASSILTDYGYTF.

In its sample, this clonotype was seen a few times. V usage is TRBV5-1 and J usage is TRBJ1-4; 7 nucleotides match TRBD1. Germline lookup yields CDR1 SGHRS and CDR2 YFSETQ. The trim removed 9 bases at V and 0 bases at J, leaving 8 bases unmatched. This CDR3 contains 15 residues. The CDR3 DNA sequence: TGCGCCACCCGACAGGGACGGGCAACTAATGAAAAACTGTTTTTT. Translating gives CATRQGRATNEKLFF.